These 8 T cell receptor beta chains were sequenced from one sample in a study of tumor-infiltrating lymphocytes in primary liver carcinoma (dated by TCRdb to the late 2010s). Blood RNA was extracted from unsorted whole blood with TRIzol reagent; germline DNA came from the DNeasy Blood & Tissue kit. Sequencer: Illumina HiSeq 2500. TCRbeta-specific cDNA was reverse-transcribed from 500 to 550 ng total RNA using a constant-region primer and ProtoScript II reverse transcriptase. The TCRbeta libraries were prepared through three rounds of nested multiplex PCR following a slightly modified ARM-PCR procedure. Multiplex TRBV1-TRBV30 forward primers and a Cbeta reverse primer were used in the first two PCR rounds, each of which was run for roughly 9 cycles. TCRdb trimmed public reads at Q25 via fastp, called clones via MiXCR and kept in-frame beta chains. Every distinct CDR3 protein forms one entry, paired with its most common genes and DNA. The sample yields 330,000 or so distinct CDR3 sequences; less than 70% were counted once. The top ten hold 5% to 6.5% of the sample.

Source material: peripheral blood. The source of these receptors is a man between 40 and 49 years old with primary liver carcinoma and hepatitis B virus infection.

Notes on this clonotype: One junction end does not reproduce the germline sequence, and a read error may be involved. V and J are TRBV4-1 and TRBJ2-1; D not certain. CDR1 is MGHRA and CDR2 is YSYEKL in the germline V gene. This CDR3 is built from 20 residues. CDR3 nucleotide sequence: TGCACCAGCAGCCAAGAGGAAAGGGAAAGATGGGCCAGCTCCTACAATGAGCAGTTCTTC. Its translation is CTSSQEERERWASSYNEQFF.

This clonotype was counted ten times or more. The CDR3 sequence is CASSWGADYEQYF. The CDR3 nucleotides read TGTGCCAGCAGTTGGGGGGCTGATTACGAGCAGTACTTC. The rearrangement uses TRBV6-5 and TRBJ2-7, with D perhaps TRBD1 or TRBD2 (6 bases each). Germline lookup yields CDR1 MNHEY and CDR2 SVGAGI. Trimming took 4 bases from V and 4 from J, leaving 11 bases between them. The CDR3 contains 13 residues.

As to this clonotype: One end of the junction varies from germline; a read error may be responsible. V gene TRBV11-2 combines with J gene TRBJ2-2; TRBD2 aligns across 8 bases. This CDR3 contains 15 residues. CDR1 is SGHAT, CDR2 FQNNGV, per germline. As DNA, the CDR3 is TGTGCCAGTAGCCCTATACCCGGGAGGGCCGGGGAGCTGCTTTTT. Translation: CASSPIPGRAGELLF.

This clonotype was observed a handful of times. J is TRBJ1-5 and V is TRBV6-1; a possible D gene is TRBD1 (6 bases). Germline values: CDR1 MNHNS, CDR2 SASEGT. This CDR3 comprises 13 residues. Trimming took off 7 bases at V and 3 bases at J, with 10 bases between the two ends. Here the CDR3 reads CASIRDTNQPQHF. The DNA for the CDR3 is TGTGCCAGCATCAGGGACACCAATCAGCCCCAGCATTTT.

Regarding this clonotype: The CDR3 ends on some other residue instead of the conserved phenylalanine or tryptophan, so this is likely a read error. This sequence joins TRBV11-2 and TRBJ2-1, with D perhaps TRBD1 (5 bases). CDR1 and CDR2 from the germline V gene are SGHAT and FQNNGV. The CDR3 loop spans 15 amino acids. For the CDR3, the DNA is TGTGTCAGCAGCTTAGGTGTAGGGGTATACAATGAGCAGTTCCTC. Translating it yields CVSSLGVGVYNEQFL.

This clonotype was recorded many times. The rearrangement uses TRBV6-5 and TRBJ1-3; D not certain. Trimming shortened V by 7 bases and J by 0 bases, and 7 bases separated the two germline ends. CDR1 is MNHEY and CDR2 is SVGAGI in the germline V gene. CDR3 size: 13 residues. DNA of the CDR3: TGTGCCAGCAAACGATCCTCTGGAAACACCATATATTTT. Protein: CASKRSSGNTIYF.

Of note for this clonotype: Relative to the germline gene, one junction end is altered; a read error may explain this. The rearrangement links TRBV6-6 to TRBJ2-2, with 8 bases fitting TRBD2. CDR1 is MNHNY, CDR2 SVGAGI, per germline (reference sequence). CDR3 length: 16 residues. This chain's CDR3 is CASSSSGRGATWELFF. Here the CDR3 DNA reads TGTGCCAGCAGTTCCAGCGGGCGGGGGGCCACCTGGGAGCTGTTTTTT.

About this clonotype itself: One end of the junction varies from germline; a read error may be responsible. V and J are TRBV4-2 and TRBJ1-3, with a possible D match to TRBD1 (6 bases). CDR3 length: 14 residues. Germline values: CDR1 LGHNA, CDR2 YNFKEQ. CDR3 nucleotide sequence: TGTGCCAGCAGCCAAGGGGGGCAAGGAAACACCACATATTTT. Translation: CASSQGGQGNTTYF.